Presented here are 21 T cell receptor beta chains from one specimen sequenced in a study of blood T cell repertoires in COVID-19. Here immunoSEQ multiplex PCR was the method, and the copy in TCRdb shows in-frame clones only, minus some. The data contain about 64,000 clones, roughly 82% of them seen just once; the ten biggest clones take up 5.6%. The sequenced sample consisted of peripheral blood. The receptors originated from an older woman with acute or convalescent COVID-19.

V usage is TRBV20-1 and J usage is TRBJ1-2; D unclear. The CDR3 has 11 residues. CDR1 is DFQATT and CDR2 is SNEGSKA in the germline V gene (reference sequence). V was shortened by 3 bases and J by 4 bases, with 6 bases between the two germline ends. The CDR3 spells CSARYIYGYTF. In DNA, the CDR3 is TGCAGTGCTAGGTACATCTATGGCTACACCTTC.

The rearrangement uses TRBV6-5 and TRBJ2-7; 9 bases match TRBD1. The length of the CDR3 is 15 residues. CDR1 and CDR2 (germline): MNHEY, SVGAGI. Trimming at V came to 0 bases and at J to 2 bases, leaving 2 bases not matched to a gene. The CDR3 nucleotides are TGTGCCAGCAGTTACTCCCGGACAGGGGCCTACGAGCAGTACTTC. It codes for CASSYSRTGAYEQYF.

V gene TRBV6-5 combines with J gene TRBJ1-2; 7 bases align to TRBD1. In germline, CDR1 is MNHEY, CDR2 SVGAGI. This CDR3 region has 13 residues. V trimming: 6 bases; J trimming: 2 bases; junction bases outside the gene matches: 3. The CDR3 reads CASRVQGNYGYTF. The CDR3 DNA sequence: TGTGCCAGCAGGGTACAGGGGAACTATGGCTACACCTTC.

The chain is built from TRBV10-1 and TRBJ2-1, with 10 bases aligning to TRBD1. V dropped 10 bases and J dropped 7; count of bases not matched to a gene: 16. Germline CDR1 WNHNN, CDR2 SYGVQD (reference sequence). This CDR3 is 16 amino acids long. The CDR3: CATPGQGPPGENEQFF. As DNA, the CDR3 is TGCGCCACCCCGGGACAGGGGCCCCCCGGTGAAAATGAGCAGTTCTTC.

The chain employs TRBV9 and TRBJ1-6; unclear D gene. Trimming cost V 4 bases and J 7 bases, with 15 bases left between them. CDR3 length equals 15 residues. CDR1 is SGDLS, CDR2 YYNGEE, per germline. CDR3 nucleotides: TGTGCCAGCAGCAGGAGTACTGTTGGGAATTCACCCCTCCACTTT. It translates to CASSRSTVGNSPLHF.

The chain uses TRBV19 and TRBJ1-5; possible D gene TRBD1, 5 bases. The CDR3 spans 14 residues. Germline CDR1 LNHDA, CDR2 SQIVND (reference sequence). The V and J ends lost 3 bases and 6 bases respectively, with 12 bases between them. CDR3 amino acids: CASSILTGGQPQHF. In DNA, the CDR3 is TGTGCCAGTAGTATCCTGACGGGGGGTCAGCCCCAGCATTTT.

In this sample, this clone turned up a few times. This sequence joins TRBV5-1 and TRBJ2-3; the match to TRBD1 covers 9 bases. Germline V gives CDR1 SGHRS, CDR2 YFSETQ. The CDR3 extends over 15 amino acids. After removal of 3 bases from V and 1 base from J, the junction contained 3 bases not matched to a gene. The CDR3 DNA follows: TGCGCCAGCAGCTGGACAGGGGTGGGCACAGATACGCAGTATTTT. This sequence encodes CASSWTGVGTDTQYF. The full variable domain, rest sourced from reference TRBV5-1 and TRBJ2-3, is KAGVTQTPRYLIKTRGQQVTLSCSPISGHRSVSWYQQTPGQGLQFLFEYFSETQRNKGNFPGRFSGRQFSNSRSEMNVSTLELGDSALYLCASSWTGVGTDTQYFGPGTRLTVL.

This sequence joins TRBV5-1 and TRBJ1-1, with TRBD1 as a possible D gene (6 bases). Looked up from germline, CDR1 is SGHRS and CDR2 is YFSETQ. The V end was cut by 4 bases, the J end by 0 bases, with 22 bases between. This CDR3 region has 18 residues. DNA of the CDR3: TGCGCCAGCAGCCCTAATACTATCATACAGGGCTTGAACACTGAAGCTTTCTTT. It yields the protein CASSPNTIIQGLNTEAFF.

The CDR3 bases are TGTGCCAGCAGCGATCCCGGGACAGAGCTCTATGGCTACACCTTC. Translation gives CASSDPGTELYGYTF. The chain is built from TRBV6-5 and TRBJ1-2, with 7 bases identical to TRBD1. The CDR3 covers 15 residues. Unmatched junction bases numbered 11, after V lost 6 bases and J lost 4 bases. The germline gives CDR1 MNHEY, CDR2 SVGAGI.

This chain joins TRBV10-3 and TRBJ1-5; 8 nucleotides line up with TRBD1. The CDR3 is made up of 14 amino acids. J lost 2 bases, V lost 4 bases, and 1 base had no gene match. CDR1 is ENHRY and CDR2 is SYGVKD in the germline V gene. This chain's CDR3 is CAISGTGRNQPQHF. CDR3 DNA sequence: TGTGCCATCAGTGGGACAGGGCGCAATCAGCCCCAGCATTTT.

The rearrangement joins TRBV5-1 to TRBJ2-6; 9 positions match TRBD2. This CDR3 region has 21 residues. Germline CDR1 SGHRS, CDR2 YFSETQ. The V and J ends lost 3 bases and 0 bases, in that order; junction bases with no gene match: 16. The CDR3 loop reads CASSSPGVAGAQSSGANVLTF. In DNA form, the CDR3 reads TGCGCCAGCAGCTCCCCCGGGGTAGCGGGGGCGCAGAGCTCTGGGGCCAACGTCCTGACTTTC. The full variable domain, completed using reference TRBV5-1 and TRBJ2-6, is KAGVTQTPRYLIKTRGQQVTLSCSPISGHRSVSWYQQTPGQGLQFLFEYFSETQRNKGNFPGRFSGRQFSNSRSEMNVSTLELGDSALYLCASSSPGVAGAQSSGANVLTFGAGSRLTVL.

This clone was recorded only once. V gene TRBV5-1 combines with J gene TRBJ2-3, with 12 bases aligning to TRBD2. This CDR3 has 16 amino acids. Germline V gene lookup returns CDR1 SGHRS and CDR2 YFSETQ. The V gene end was trimmed by 3 bases and the J gene end by 4 bases; junction bases not matched to a gene: 6. The CDR3 sequence is CASSSSLAGGPDTQYF. DNA of the CDR3: TGCGCCAGCAGCTCCTCACTAGCGGGGGGACCAGATACGCAGTATTTT.

The CDR3 sequence: CASSYLESYNSPLHF. DNA of the CDR3: TGTGCCAGCAGTTACCTGGAGTCCTATAATTCACCCCTCCACTTT. The chain carries TRBV6-6 and TRBJ1-6; D remains unclear. V shed 2 bases and J shed 1 base, with 6 bases lying between them. CDR3 size: 15 residues. Germline V gene data show CDR1 as MNHNY and CDR2 as SVGAGI (reference sequence).

The chain recombines TRBV15 with TRBJ1-3; D remains unclear. V lost 1 base and J 0 bases, leaving 7 bases between the germline ends. CDR3 length: 15 amino acids. CDR1 and CDR2 from the germline V gene are LNHNV and YYDKDF (reference sequence). This CDR3 reads CATSRAQNSGNTIYF. The DNA for the CDR3 is TGTGCCACCAGCAGAGCACAGAACTCTGGAAACACCATATATTTT.

The gene calls are TRBV6-6 and TRBJ1-5; unclear D gene. CDR3 length: 16 amino acids. Germline CDR1 is MNHNY and CDR2 is SVGAGI (reference sequence). The V end lost 0 bases, the J end lost 3 bases, and 12 bases lay between the germline ends. This CDR3 is CASSYSARFVNQPQHF. DNA for the CDR3: TGTGCCAGCAGTTACTCGGCCCGCTTTGTCAATCAGCCCCAGCATTTT.

This chain uses TRBV3-1 (or the pseudogene TRBV3-2) with TRBJ1-1; 8 nucleotides agree with TRBD1. The CDR3 sequence is 18 residues long. Germline V gene sequence: CDR1 LGHDT, CDR2 YNNKEL (reference sequence). The J segment lost 3 bases and the V segment lost 4 bases, leaving 16 bases of the junction unmatched. CDR3 DNA: TGTGCCAGCAGCCTGTTATCGGGACAGGTTGTATTGGACACTGAAGCTTTCTTT. Its translation is CASSLLSGQVVLDTEAFF.

This clone was seen a single time. The junction departs from germline at one end; a sequencing error may be responsible. V and J are TRBV30 and TRBJ2-7, with a possible D match to TRBD2 (5 bases). The CDR3 covers 11 residues. The germline CDR1 and CDR2 sequences are GTSNPN and SVGIG (reference sequence). This CDR3 is CARRCTYEQYF. The CDR3 DNA sequence: TGTGCCCGGAGGTGTACCTACGAGCAGTACTTC.

V and J are TRBV2 and TRBJ1-1, with TRBD1 identical over 8 bases. The germline V gene has CDR1 SNHLY and CDR2 FYNNEI. The CDR3 covers 14 residues. V lost 6 bases, J lost 7 bases, and 10 bases stayed unmatched. The CDR3 spells CASSAGGLPYEAFF. The CDR3 nucleotides read TGTGCCAGCAGCGCAGGGGGCCTGCCTTATGAAGCTTTCTTT.

The CDR3 reads CASSLQGVNTEAFF. The DNA for the CDR3 is TGTGCCAGCAGTTTACAGGGGGTGAACACTGAAGCTTTCTTT. The chain joins TRBV27 to TRBJ1-1, with TRBD1 identical over 7 bases. The CDR3 covers 14 residues. With 2 bases clipped from V and 0 bases from J, the junction kept 0 bases outside the gene matches. Germline CDR1 and CDR2: MNHEY and SMNVEV (reference sequence).

J is TRBJ1-5 and V is TRBV6-5, with a weak D call TRBD1 (5 bases). The CDR3 sequence is 13 residues long. Trimming pared 4 bases from V and 7 bases from J, leaving 11 bases between. The germline CDR1 and CDR2 sequences are MNHEY and SVGAGI. The CDR3 DNA follows: TGTGCCAGCAGTTCCAGGGTCGACCAGCCCCAGCATTTT. Protein sequence: CASSSRVDQPQHF.

The chain joins TRBV19 to TRBJ1-6, with 7 bases aligning to TRBD1. Germline CDR1 reads LNHDA; CDR2 reads SQIVND (reference sequence). V shed 3 bases and J 6 bases; nucleotides not matched to a gene: 8. The CDR3 has 16 amino acids. CDR3 sequence: CASSIPGQNFNSPLHF. In DNA, the CDR3 is TGTGCCAGTAGTATCCCGGGACAGAATTTTAATTCACCCCTCCACTTT. The variable domain in full, with the rest retrieved from reference TRBV19 and TRBJ1-6, is DGGITQSPKYLFRKEGQNVTLSCEQNLNHDAMYWYRQDPGQGLRLIYYSQIVNDFQKGDIAEGYSVSREKKESFPLTVTSAQKNPTAFYLCASSIPGQNFNSPLHFGNGTRLTVT.